One TCR beta chain is described in this entry. What it recognizes is unknown. These data are taken from a study of cytomegalovirus exposure and HLA in healthy donors. Study-level background: Earlier work reported 100 million or so unique TCR beta sequences from 150 million to 200 million T cells. Points from the study as a whole: Most TCR sequences proved rare, with some public TCRs found in many donors.

Amplification used 60 Vbeta primers and 13 Jbeta primers. TCRdb's table, derived via immunoSEQ multiplex PCR, lists solely in-frame clones and lacks some. Found here are around 92,000 clones, over 60% of them singletons; the top ten hold approximately 9.2%. Germline V gene sequence: CDR1 LNHDA, CDR2 SQIVND (reference sequence). With 6 bases removed from V and 4 bases from J, the gap between germline ends came to 10 bases. The CDR3 has 12 residues. The chain joins TRBV19 to TRBJ2-7; D remains unclear. The sequenced sample consisted of PBMCs. This receptor was identified in a human donor in good health. For the CDR3, the DNA is TGTGCCAGTAGCTTCTCTAGGTACGAGCAGTACTTC. It translates to CASSFSRYEQYF.